This T cell receptor (beta chain) was obtained from a study of CD8+ T cells in alopecia areata. Treatment reported: oral pan-JAK inhibitor, 5-10 mg twice daily. The CDR3 runs 19 residues. CDR1 and CDR2 from the germline V gene are SEHNR and FQNEAQ (reference sequence). V shed 5 bases and J 0 bases; nucleotides not matched to a gene: 11. As the sequencing template, cDNA was produced by extracting RNA and reverse transcribing it. The assay was immunoSEQ multiplex PCR, and TCRdb's table has in-frame clones only and misses some. The table has over 35,000 clones, 92% seen once. J is TRBJ2-1 and V is TRBV7-9; 12 positions agree with TRBD2. This TCR came from a human donor with alopecia areata. The material sequenced was CD8+ T cells sorted from blood, taken at week 24, from a patient treated with tofacitinib. The CDR3 sequence: CASSPLTSGGRSSYNEQFF. The CDR3 bases are TGTGCCAGCAGCCCACTGACTAGCGGGGGCCGTAGCTCCTACAATGAGCAGTTCTTC.